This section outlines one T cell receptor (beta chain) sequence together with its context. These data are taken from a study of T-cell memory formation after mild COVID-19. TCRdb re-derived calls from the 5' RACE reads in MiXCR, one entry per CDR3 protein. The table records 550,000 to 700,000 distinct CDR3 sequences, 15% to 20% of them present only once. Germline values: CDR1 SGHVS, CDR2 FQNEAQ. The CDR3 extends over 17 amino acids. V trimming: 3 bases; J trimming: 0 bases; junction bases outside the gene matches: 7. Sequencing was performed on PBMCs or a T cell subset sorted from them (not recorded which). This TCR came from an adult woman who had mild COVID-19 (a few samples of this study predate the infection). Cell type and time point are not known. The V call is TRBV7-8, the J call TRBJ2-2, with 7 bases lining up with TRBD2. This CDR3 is CASSLKRDFANTGELFF. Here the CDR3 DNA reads TGTGCCAGCAGCTTGAAGCGGGACTTTGCGAACACCGGGGAGCTGTTTTTT.